This passage covers 14 T cell receptor beta chains from one sample sequenced in a study of spatial heterogeneity in lung cancer. Indicated time point: sample taken at primary tumor resection. TCRdb reprocessed the 5' RACE reads with MiXCR, giving one entry per CDR3 protein. The sample holds some 100,000 distinct CDR3 sequences; about 12% are singletons and the top ten take about 41%. The sequencing used PBMCs, collected at surgery. The receptors derive from a male donor with early-stage non-small cell lung cancer.

The V and J genes are TRBV7-9 and TRBJ2-7, with 10 bases fitting TRBD2. Germline assignment: CDR1 SEHNR and CDR2 FQNEAQ (reference sequence). Losses at the gene ends were 0 bases for V and 4 bases for J; bases not matched to a gene: 3. This CDR3 contains 15 residues. Here the CDR3 reads CASSLAETSGYEQYF. CDR3 coding DNA: TGTGCCAGCAGCTTAGCCGAGACTAGCGGGTACGAGCAGTACTTC.

V usage is TRBV5-1 and J usage is TRBJ2-3, with D perhaps matching TRBD2 (5 bases). V dropped 0 bases and J dropped 4 bases, with 12 bases sitting between them. The CDR3 totals 15 residues. Per germline, CDR1 SGHRS and CDR2 YFSETQ. The CDR3 DNA reads TGCGCCAGCAGCTTGGAGGGAGTCTCTTCAGATACGCAGTATTTT. The encoded protein is CASSLEGVSSDTQYF.

This chain uses TRBV28 with TRBJ1-1; D unclear. V lost 0 bases and J lost 1, with 6 bases in between. Per the germline V gene, CDR1 is MDHEN and CDR2 is SYDVKM. This CDR3 contains 14 residues. CDR3 residues: CASSLWGQNTEAFF. CDR3 coding DNA: TGTGCCAGCAGTTTATGGGGCCAGAACACTGAAGCTTTCTTT.

The V and J genes are TRBV29-1 and TRBJ2-7, with a possible D match to TRBD2 (6 bases). This CDR3 region has 13 residues. V gave up 5 bases and J gave up 0 bases, with 11 bases separating them. Germline-derived CDR1 and CDR2 are SQVTM and ANQGSEA. The CDR3 region is CSVTAGNSYEQYF. CDR3 nucleotide sequence: TGCAGCGTTACGGCGGGGAACTCCTACGAGCAGTACTTC.

The table lists this clonotype with a few counts. V is TRBV7-2 and J is TRBJ1-4, with unresolved D. The V gene lost 2 bases and the J gene lost 6 bases, with 13 bases spanning the gap. The germline V gene has CDR1 SGHTA and CDR2 FQGNSA. There are 15 residues in the CDR3. The CDR3 reads CASSLKASGDEKLFF. The CDR3 region has the DNA TGTGCCAGCAGCTTAAAAGCGTCAGGAGATGAAAAACTGTTTTTT.

The chain combines TRBV7-8 with TRBJ2-5; D gene unclear. The CDR3 loop spans 15 amino acids. V was cut by 1 base and J by 5 bases, with 14 bases left in between. The V gene's germline CDR1 is SGHVS and CDR2 FQNEAQ. CDR3 sequence: CASSLEPRSTETQYF. For the CDR3, the DNA is TGTGCCAGCAGCTTAGAGCCTCGTAGTACCGAGACCCAGTACTTC.

The CDR3, as DNA: TGTGCCAGCAGCGTAGATCCAGGGGGGACAGACACAGATACGCAGTATTTT. Translated, it gives CASSVDPGGTDTDTQYF. The chain couples TRBV9 to TRBJ2-3, with D perhaps TRBD1 (7 bases). The CDR3 is 17 residues long. V was trimmed by 0 bases and J by 2 bases, leaving 16 bases between them. The germline gives CDR1 SGDLS, CDR2 YYNGEE. The variable domain in full, completed from reference TRBV9 and TRBJ2-3, reads DSGVTQTPKHLITATGQRVTLRCSPRSGDLSVYWYQQSLDQGLQFLIQYYNGEERAKGNILERFSAQQFPDLHSELNLSSLELGDSALYFCASSVDPGGTDTDTQYFGPGTRLTVL.

This clonotype was counted only a few times. The V gene is TRBV27, the J gene TRBJ1-1; D is ambiguous. This CDR3 region has 15 residues. From germline, CDR1 is MNHEY and CDR2 SMNVEV (reference sequence). The ends were cut back, 7 bases at V and 3 bases at J, with 18 bases in the middle. The CDR3: CASKRTPDPDTEAFF. For the CDR3, the DNA is TGTGCCAGCAAGAGGACCCCGGATCCAGACACTGAAGCTTTCTTT.

The chain carries TRBV7-9 and TRBJ1-6; D gene uncertain. This CDR3 spans 13 amino acids. Germline V gene data show CDR1 as SEHNR and CDR2 as FQNEAQ (reference sequence). Trimming pared 2 bases from V and 10 bases from J, leaving 9 bases between. The CDR3 here is CASSLISDSPLHF. Written as DNA, the CDR3 is TGTGCCAGCAGCTTAATATCGGACTCACCCCTCCACTTT.

This chain connects TRBV7-2 to TRBJ2-3; either TRBD1 or TRBD2 may fit D (5 bases each). The V gene lost 5 bases and the J gene lost 0 bases, with 33 bases spanning the gap. CDR1 SGHTA and CDR2 FQGNSA come from the germline V gene. This CDR3 has 22 amino acids. CDR3 sequence (DNA): TGTGCCAGCAGCATAGACCCTCCTGCCGGGACCCGAATATATGCTAGCACAGATACGCAGTATTTT. Protein: CASSIDPPAGTRIYASTDTQYF.

This clonotype was seen a few times. This chain connects TRBV10-3 to TRBJ2-6; perhaps TRBD2 as D (5 bases). The CDR3 runs 13 residues. Germline lookup yields CDR1 ENHRY and CDR2 SYGVKD. V dropped 11 bases and J dropped 0 bases, with 8 bases sitting between them. CDR3 DNA: TGTGCCGTCGGACTCTCTGGGGCCAACGTCCTGACTTTC. As protein: CAVGLSGANVLTF.

This chain joins TRBV5-1 and TRBJ1-2; 9 bases match TRBD1. This CDR3 has 15 residues. Trimming at V came to 4 bases and at J to 5 bases, leaving 9 bases not matched to a gene. CDR1 and CDR2 from the germline V gene are SGHRS and YFSETQ. The CDR3 is CASSLGAGTGYGYTF. The CDR3 region has the DNA TGCGCCAGCAGCCTGGGGGCCGGGACAGGGTATGGCTACACCTTC. The full variable domain, its missing parts supplied by reference TRBV5-1 and TRBJ1-2, is KAGVTQTPRYLIKTRGQQVTLSCSPISGHRSVSWYQQTPGQGLQFLFEYFSETQRNKGNFPGRFSGRQFSNSRSEMNVSTLELGDSALYLCASSLGAGTGYGYTFGSGTRLTVV.

This clonotype was seen only once. The gene calls are TRBV7-9 and TRBJ1-2, with TRBD1 as a possible D gene (6 bases). Germline CDR1 reads SEHNR; CDR2 reads FQNEAQ (reference sequence). The CDR3 spans 14 residues. The ends were cut back, 1 base at V and 5 bases at J, with 11 bases in the middle. The CDR3 protein is CASSLGSRGYGYTF. CDR3 sequence (DNA): TGTGCCAGCAGCTTAGGATCCAGGGGTTATGGCTACACCTTC.

This clonotype has a count of ten or more. The chain recombines TRBV9 with TRBJ1-1, with D possibly being TRBD1 (5 bases). The germline V and J ends were trimmed by 4 bases and 2 bases, with 12 bases remaining between them. Germline CDR1 SGDLS, CDR2 YYNGEE. CDR3 length: 14 residues. The CDR3 spells CASSTKDINTEAFF. CDR3 bases: TGTGCCAGCAGCACCAAGGACATCAACACTGAAGCTTTCTTT. The full variable domain, rest sourced from reference TRBV9 and TRBJ1-1, is DSGVTQTPKHLITATGQRVTLRCSPRSGDLSVYWYQQSLDQGLQFLIQYYNGEERAKGNILERFSAQQFPDLHSELNLSSLELGDSALYFCASSTKDINTEAFFGQGTRLTVV.